Below, 22 T cell receptor beta chains from the same sample are listed, as sequenced in a study of regulatory T cells in long-lasting Graves disease. Time point noted: persistent/refractory GD, antithyroid drugs over 5 years with positive TRAb. RNA from PBMCs was the source of the TCR library. Library construction for TCR beta used iRepertoire HTBI primers and Arm-PCR of CDR3 regions. MiXCR, applied by TCRdb to the multiplex PCR reads, yields one record per CDR3 protein. The sample shows 420,000 or so distinct CDR3 sequences, around 22% of them seen only once. Specimen: peripheral blood mononuclear cells (PBMCs), collected when the disease was refractory, from a patient treated with antithyroid drugs. The receptors were gathered from a female donor with Graves disease.

This clonotype has at least ten counts. J is TRBJ1-2 and V is TRBV27; 10 bases fit TRBD1. V trimming: 2 bases; J trimming: 4 bases; junction bases outside the gene matches: 7. CDR3 length: 16 residues. CDR1 and CDR2 from the germline V gene are MNHEY and SMNVEV (reference sequence). The CDR3 loop reads CASSLLPDRGSYGYTF. The CDR3 DNA is TGTGCCAGCAGTTTACTCCCGGACAGGGGGAGCTATGGCTACACCTTC.

V usage is TRBV19 and J usage is TRBJ2-4, with 8 bases identical to TRBD2. The CDR3 spans 16 residues. Germline CDR1 LNHDA, CDR2 SQIVND (reference sequence). The junction had 8 bases not matched to a gene; V was cut back by 7 bases and J by 0 bases. The CDR3: CASTSGYQIAKNIQYF. CDR3 sequence (DNA): TGTGCCAGTACTAGCGGGTACCAGATAGCCAAAAACATTCAGTACTTC.

This clonotype showed up many times. The chain carries TRBV7-6 and TRBJ1-4; no reliable D call. The CDR3 runs to 16 residues. The V gene lost 0 bases and the J gene lost 0 bases, with 8 bases spanning the gap. Looked up from germline, CDR1 is SGHVS and CDR2 is FNYEAQ. The CDR3 protein is CASSLAVGATNEKLFF. CDR3 coding DNA: TGTGCCAGCAGCTTAGCGGTTGGAGCAACTAATGAAAAACTGTTTTTT. The variable domain in full, with the rest retrieved from reference TRBV7-6 and TRBJ1-4, is GAGVSQSPRYKVTKRGQDVALRCDPISGHVSLYWYRQALGQGPEFLTYFNYEAQQDKSGLPNDRFSAERPEGSISTLTIQRTEQRDSAMYRCASSLAVGATNEKLFFGSGTQLSVL.

CDR3 in DNA: TGCAGTGCGGAAAACCGGGGGAAGAACACCGGGGAGCTGTTTTTT. This codes for CSAENRGKNTGELFF. V and J are TRBV20-1 and TRBJ2-2; D is possibly TRBD2 (6 bases). Trimming took 6 bases from V and 1 from J, leaving 15 bases between them. There are 15 residues in the CDR3. Germline V CDR1 and CDR2: DFQATT, SNEGSKA (reference sequence).

This chain connects TRBV7-2 to TRBJ2-2, with D hard to call. The CDR3 is made up of 14 amino acids. Germline CDR1 reads SGHTA; CDR2 reads FQGNSA. Trimming pared 2 bases from V and 4 bases from J, leaving 8 bases between. The CDR3, as DNA: TGTGCCAGCAGCTTACCATATTCCACCGGGGAGCTGTTTTTT. It encodes CASSLPYSTGELFF.

This rearrangement joins TRBV7-3 to TRBJ2-1, with D possibly TRBD2 on 6 matching bases. The V end lost 5 bases, the J end lost 8 bases, and 13 bases lay between the germline ends. CDR1 is SGHTA and CDR2 is FQGTGA in the germline V gene. CDR3 length equals 13 residues. CDR3 in amino acids: CASSLNWGDEQFF. The CDR3 DNA is TGTGCCAGCAGCCTTAACTGGGGGGATGAGCAGTTCTTC.

This clonotype was observed at least ten times. The chain is built from TRBV28 and TRBJ2-5, with 9 bases lining up with TRBD2. CDR3 length equals 17 residues. The ends lost 5 bases at V and 5 bases at J; junction bases unmatched: 15. The germline V gene encodes CDR1 MDHEN and CDR2 SYDVKM. The CDR3 bases are TGTGCCAGCAGTAACCGTCGACGCGGGAGGGCCGAGGAGACCCAGTACTTC. Amino acids: CASSNRRRGRAEETQYF.

At least ten counts were recorded for this clonotype. The V call is TRBV7-9, the J call TRBJ1-1; TRBD1 agrees at 7 bases. V gave up 3 bases and J gave up 2 bases; unmatched junction bases: 6. Germline V gives CDR1 SEHNR, CDR2 FQNEAQ (reference sequence). The CDR3 runs to 15 residues. CDR3 sequence reads: CASSLRQGTNTEAFF. As DNA, the CDR3 is TGTGCCAGCAGCTTGAGACAGGGAACTAACACTGAAGCTTTCTTT.

This clonotype was recorded at least ten times. This chain uses TRBV2 with TRBJ1-5; no clear D gene. Germline V gives CDR1 SNHLY, CDR2 FYNNEI. Trimming removed 5 bases from V and 2 bases from J, with 10 bases in between. The CDR3 consists of 14 residues. CDR3 in DNA: TGTGCCAGCAGTCGGGGAGGAGGCAATCAGCCCCAGCATTTT. Translated: CASSRGGGNQPQHF.

In its sample, this clonotype was seen many times. This chain links TRBV6-2 or TRBV6-3 with TRBJ2-7; 10 bases match TRBD2. The junction had 9 bases not matched to a gene; V was cut back by 2 bases and J by 5 bases. The CDR3 sequence is 16 residues long. Germline-derived CDR1 and CDR2 are MNHEY and SVGEGT. CDR3 residues: CASSYARISGGNEQYF. DNA of the CDR3: TGTGCCAGCAGTTACGCTCGGATTAGCGGGGGGAACGAGCAGTACTTC.

This clonotype occurred many times. The V and J genes are TRBV28 and TRBJ1-2; no definite D call. Germline V gene lookup returns CDR1 MDHEN and CDR2 SYDVKM. This CDR3 comprises 14 residues. Trimming shortened V by 6 bases and J by 0 bases, and 11 bases separated the two germline ends. For the CDR3, the DNA is TGTGCCAGCAGCAGCGGGATCACTAACTATGGCTACACCTTC. Protein product: CASSSGITNYGYTF.

This clonotype was recorded many times. The genes are TRBV30 and TRBJ1-6; no clear D. V was cut by 3 bases and J by 10 bases, with 13 bases left in between. CDR1 and CDR2 (germline): GTSNPN, SVGIG (reference sequence). The CDR3 covers 13 residues. The CDR3 reads CAWRSGGESPLHF. DNA for the CDR3: TGTGCCTGGAGGAGCGGTGGCGAATCACCCCTCCACTTT.

This clonotype was found many times. The rearrangement links TRBV2 to TRBJ2-5; 9 bases match TRBD1. The germline V gene has CDR1 SNHLY and CDR2 FYNNEI. With V trimmed by 6 bases and J by 5 bases, 4 bases remained unmatched. The CDR3 spans 13 residues. CDR3 sequence: CASRGQGEETQYF. For the CDR3, the DNA is TGTGCCAGCAGGGGACAGGGTGAGGAGACCCAGTACTTC.

This clonotype has a handful of counts. The chain recombines TRBV19 with TRBJ1-2; 7 bases map to TRBD1. The trim removed 3 bases at V and 4 bases at J, leaving 8 bases unmatched. Germline assignment: CDR1 LNHDA and CDR2 SQIVND (reference sequence). The CDR3 is 15 amino acids. The CDR3 loop reads CASSIGNRGAYGYTF. DNA of the CDR3: TGTGCCAGTAGTATCGGGAACAGGGGTGCCTATGGCTACACCTTC.

There are many counts of this clonotype. The chain uses TRBV14 and TRBJ2-5; maybe TRBD1 (6 bases). The CDR3 totals 16 residues. Trimming stripped 4 bases from V and 4 bases from J, with 19 bases between. Germline V CDR1 and CDR2: SGHDN, FVKESK. CDR3 in amino acids: CASSPTARTVGETQYF. DNA of the CDR3: TGTGCCAGCAGCCCAACGGCCCGGACAGTTGGAGAGACCCAGTACTTC.

This clonotype was seen many times. The chain carries TRBV12-3 or TRBV12-4 and TRBJ2-2; D is ambiguous. The CDR3 length is 13 residues. V lost 6 bases and J 1 base, leaving 6 bases between the germline ends. CDR3 nucleotides: TGTGCCAGCAGGGGCTTGAACACCGGGGAGCTGTTTTTT. Translating it yields CASRGLNTGELFF.

This chain connects TRBV5-4 to TRBJ2-2; D is perhaps TRBD1 (6 bases). Trimming took 0 bases from V and 3 from J, leaving 9 bases between them. The CDR3 covers 15 residues. Germline V gene data show CDR1 as SGHNT and CDR2 as YYREEE (reference sequence). CDR3 protein: CASSLAKGDTGELFF. In nucleotides, the CDR3 is TGTGCCAGCAGCTTGGCCAAGGGGGACACCGGGGAGCTGTTTTTT. Drawing the rest from reference TRBV5-4 and TRBJ2-2, the complete variable domain is ETGVTQSPTHLIKTRGQQVTLRCSSQSGHNTVSWYQQALGQGPQFIFQYYREEENGRGNFPPRFSGLQFPNYSSELNVNALELDDSALYLCASSLAKGDTGELFFGEGSRLTVL.

This clonotype occurred many times. The CDR3 DNA follows: TGTGCCAGCAGTGGACAGATGAACACTGAAGCTTTCTTT. It codes for CASSGQMNTEAFF. The chain joins TRBV2 to TRBJ1-1, with a weak D call TRBD1 (5 bases). V was clipped by 4 bases and J by 0 bases, with 6 bases between them. This CDR3 contains 13 residues. Germline CDR1 and CDR2: SNHLY and FYNNEI.

This clonotype was seen a few times. The V gene is TRBV12-3 or TRBV12-4, the J gene TRBJ2-7; 11 bases fit TRBD1. Trimming took 7 bases from V and 0 from J; bases not matched to a gene: 5. The CDR3 loop spans 15 amino acids. The CDR3 sequence is CASTKGQGGSYEQYF. Here the CDR3 DNA reads TGTGCCAGCACCAAGGGACAGGGGGGCTCCTACGAGCAGTACTTC.

V and J are TRBV12-3 or TRBV12-4 and TRBJ2-5; 7 bases are a match to TRBD2. The CDR3 covers 18 residues. V lost 4 bases to trimming and J lost 1 base; unmatched junction nucleotides: 15. In DNA form, the CDR3 reads TGTGCCAGCAGTTACGGACGGAGACTAGCCGAGCCCCAAGAGACCCAGTACTTC. This codes for CASSYGRRLAEPQETQYF.

This clonotype was found a few times. This chain links TRBV7-2 with TRBJ2-7, with TRBD2 matching 12 bases. The CDR3 sequence is 16 residues long. Per the germline V gene, CDR1 is SGHTA and CDR2 is FQGNSA. The J segment lost 7 bases and the V segment lost 5 bases, leaving 12 bases of the junction unmatched. The CDR3 reads CASSILTSGRSGEQYF. The DNA of the CDR3 is TGTGCCAGCAGCATACTCACTAGCGGGAGGTCAGGGGAGCAGTACTTC. The whole variable domain, remainder taken from reference TRBV7-2 and TRBJ2-7, is GAGVSQSPSNKVTEKGKDVELRCDPISGHTALYWYRQSLGQGLEFLIYFQGNSAPDKSGLPSDRFSAERTGGSVSTLTIQRTQQEDSAVYLCASSILTSGRSGEQYFGPGTRLTVT.

The J gene is TRBJ2-7, the V gene TRBV20-1, with TRBD2 as a possible D gene (6 bases). Germline CDR1 is DFQATT and CDR2 is SNEGSKA (reference sequence). The V and J ends lost 0 bases and 3 bases respectively, with 15 bases between them. The CDR3 extends over 15 amino acids. The CDR3 region is CSARDLEGAVYEQYF. The CDR3 nucleotides are TGCAGTGCTAGAGATTTGGAGGGAGCGGTCTACGAGCAGTACTTC.